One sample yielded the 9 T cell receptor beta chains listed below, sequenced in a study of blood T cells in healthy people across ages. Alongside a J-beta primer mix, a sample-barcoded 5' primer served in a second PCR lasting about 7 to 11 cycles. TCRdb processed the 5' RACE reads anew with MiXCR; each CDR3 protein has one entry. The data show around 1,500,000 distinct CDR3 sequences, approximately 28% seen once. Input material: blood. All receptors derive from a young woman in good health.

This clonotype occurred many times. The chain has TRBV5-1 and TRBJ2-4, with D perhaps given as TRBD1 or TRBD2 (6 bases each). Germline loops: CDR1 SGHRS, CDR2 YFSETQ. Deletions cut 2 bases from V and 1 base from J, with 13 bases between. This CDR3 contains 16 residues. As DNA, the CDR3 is TGCGCCAGCAGCTTCGGGGGCAATCTCGCCAAAAACATTCAGTACTTC. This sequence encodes CASSFGGNLAKNIQYF.

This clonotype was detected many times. The CDR3 loop is CSATSDQETQYF. Written as DNA, the CDR3 is TGCAGCGCGACTAGCGACCAAGAGACCCAGTACTTC. The chain is built from TRBV29-1 and TRBJ2-5; TRBD2 agrees at 8 bases. Unmatched junction bases numbered 1, after V lost 7 bases and J lost 0 bases. Germline CDR1 SQVTM, CDR2 ANQGSEA. The CDR3 is 12 amino acids.

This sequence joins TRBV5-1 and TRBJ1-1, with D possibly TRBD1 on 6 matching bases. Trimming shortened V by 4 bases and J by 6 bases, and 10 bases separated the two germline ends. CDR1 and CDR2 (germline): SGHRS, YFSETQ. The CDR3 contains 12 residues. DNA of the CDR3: TGCGCCAGCAGCGTCGAGGGGGCTGAAGCTTTCTTT. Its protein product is CASSVEGAEAFF.

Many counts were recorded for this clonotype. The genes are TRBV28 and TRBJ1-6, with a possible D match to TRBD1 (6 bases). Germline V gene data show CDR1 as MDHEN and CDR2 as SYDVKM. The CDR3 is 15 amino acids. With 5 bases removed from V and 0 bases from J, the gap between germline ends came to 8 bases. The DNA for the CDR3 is TGTGCCAGCAGTGCGGACAGCTCCTATAATTCACCCCTCCACTTT. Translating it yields CASSADSSYNSPLHF.

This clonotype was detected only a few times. The CDR3 reads CSASRADTDTQYF. The CDR3, as DNA: TGCAGTGCTTCCCGGGCCGACACAGATACGCAGTATTTT. The chain carries TRBV20-1 and TRBJ2-3, with unresolved D. The CDR3 is made up of 13 amino acids. V was shortened by 5 bases and J by 2 bases, with 11 bases between the two germline ends. Germline values: CDR1 DFQATT, CDR2 SNEGSKA (reference sequence).

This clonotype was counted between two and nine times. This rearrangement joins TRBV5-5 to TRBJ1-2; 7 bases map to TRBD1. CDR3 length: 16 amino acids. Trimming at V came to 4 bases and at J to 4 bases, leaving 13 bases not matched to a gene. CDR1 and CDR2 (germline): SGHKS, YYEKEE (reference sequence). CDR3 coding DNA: TGTGCCAGCAGCCCCGGGATAGGGGGCGACGTCTATGGCTACACCTTC. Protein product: CASSPGIGGDVYGYTF.

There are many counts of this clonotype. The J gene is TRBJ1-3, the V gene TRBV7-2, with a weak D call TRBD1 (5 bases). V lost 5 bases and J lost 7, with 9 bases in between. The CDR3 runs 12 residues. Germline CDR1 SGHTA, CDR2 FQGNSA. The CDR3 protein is CASSLAGNTIYF. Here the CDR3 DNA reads TGTGCCAGCAGCCTGGCAGGGAACACCATATATTTT.

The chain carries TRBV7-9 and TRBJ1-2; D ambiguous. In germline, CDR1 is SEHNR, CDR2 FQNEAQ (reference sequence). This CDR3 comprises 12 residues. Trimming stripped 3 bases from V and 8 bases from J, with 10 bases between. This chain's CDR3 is CASSFSAGGYTF. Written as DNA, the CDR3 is TGTGCCAGCAGCTTTTCCGCGGGCGGCTACACCTTC.

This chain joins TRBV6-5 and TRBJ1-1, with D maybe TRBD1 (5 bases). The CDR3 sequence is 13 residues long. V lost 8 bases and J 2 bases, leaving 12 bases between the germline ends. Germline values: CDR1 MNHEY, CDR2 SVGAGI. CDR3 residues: CASLEQGNTEAFF. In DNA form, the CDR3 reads TGTGCCAGCCTAGAGCAGGGTAACACTGAAGCTTTCTTT.